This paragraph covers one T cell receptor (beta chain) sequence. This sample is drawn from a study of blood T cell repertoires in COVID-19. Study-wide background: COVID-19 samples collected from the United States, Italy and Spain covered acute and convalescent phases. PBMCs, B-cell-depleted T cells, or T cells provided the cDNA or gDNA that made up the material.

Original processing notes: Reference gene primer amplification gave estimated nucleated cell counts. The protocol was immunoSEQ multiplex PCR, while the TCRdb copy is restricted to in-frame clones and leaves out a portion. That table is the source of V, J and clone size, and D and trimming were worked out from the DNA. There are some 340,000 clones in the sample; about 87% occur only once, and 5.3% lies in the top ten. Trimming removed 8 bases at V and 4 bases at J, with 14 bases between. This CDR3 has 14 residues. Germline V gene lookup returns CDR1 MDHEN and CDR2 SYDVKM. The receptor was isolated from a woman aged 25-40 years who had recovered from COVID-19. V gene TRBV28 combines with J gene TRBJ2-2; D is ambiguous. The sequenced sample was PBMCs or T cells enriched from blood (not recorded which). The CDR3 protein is CASRRADGTGELFF. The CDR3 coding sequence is TGTGCCAGCCGGAGAGCCGATGGCACCGGGGAGCTGTTTTTT.